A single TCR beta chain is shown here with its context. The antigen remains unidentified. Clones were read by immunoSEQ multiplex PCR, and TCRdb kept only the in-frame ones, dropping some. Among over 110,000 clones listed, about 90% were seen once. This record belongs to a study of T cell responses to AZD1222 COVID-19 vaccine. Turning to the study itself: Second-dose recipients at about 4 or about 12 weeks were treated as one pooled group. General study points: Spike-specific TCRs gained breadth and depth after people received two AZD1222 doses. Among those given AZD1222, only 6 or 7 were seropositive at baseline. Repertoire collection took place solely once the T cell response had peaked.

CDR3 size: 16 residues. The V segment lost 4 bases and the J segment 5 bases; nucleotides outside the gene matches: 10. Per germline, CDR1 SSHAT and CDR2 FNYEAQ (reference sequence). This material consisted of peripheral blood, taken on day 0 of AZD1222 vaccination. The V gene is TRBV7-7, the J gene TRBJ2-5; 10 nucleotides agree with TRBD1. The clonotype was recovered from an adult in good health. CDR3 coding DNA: TGTGCCAGCAGCTCCACCGGGACAGGGGCGGGGGAGACCCAGTACTTC. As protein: CASSSTGTGAGETQYF.